The 23 T cell receptor beta chains listed next were all sequenced from one sample in a study of cytomegalovirus exposure and HLA in healthy donors. The primer mix had 60 Vbeta and 13 Jbeta primers. Profiling relied on immunoSEQ multiplex PCR, and the TCRdb table lists in-frame clones only, not all of them. Seen here are under 200,000 clones, 70% to 80% observed once, and the top ten hold under 1.5%. Material: PBMCs. The receptor set was obtained from a man aged 30-40 years in good health and CMV-seronegative.

The V and J genes are TRBV28 and TRBJ2-5; TRBD2 aligns across 10 bases. The better agreement between TRBJ2-7 and the DNA end casts doubt on the J call. The CDR3 is 15 residues long. Germline V CDR1 and CDR2: MDHEN, SYDVKM. CDR3 sequence reads: CASSFGLAVLYEQYF. The DNA of the CDR3 is TGTGCCAGCAGTTTTGGACTAGCGGTTCTCTACGAGCAGTACTTC.

The chain couples TRBV7-2 to TRBJ2-7, with 12 bases aligning to TRBD2. The CDR3 runs to 17 residues. Germline assignment: CDR1 SGHTA and CDR2 FQGNSA. V lost 4 bases, J lost 4 bases, and 11 bases stayed unmatched. The CDR3 reads CASSSPSASGRGYEQYF. The CDR3, as DNA: TGTGCCAGCAGCTCCCCTTCCGCTAGCGGGAGGGGGTACGAGCAGTACTTC.

V usage is TRBV9 and J usage is TRBJ2-3, with 8 bases lining up with TRBD2. V was pared by 0 bases and J by 2 bases, with 5 bases of the junction left unmatched. Looked up from germline, CDR1 is SGDLS and CDR2 is YYNGEE. This CDR3 is 16 amino acids long. CDR3 sequence: CASSVALLAVTDTQYF. CDR3 bases: TGTGCCAGCAGCGTAGCACTACTAGCGGTCACAGATACGCAGTATTTT. Supplemented by reference TRBV9 and TRBJ2-3, the full variable domain reads DSGVTQTPKHLITATGQRVTLRCSPRSGDLSVYWYQQSLDQGLQFLIQYYNGEERAKGNILERFSAQQFPDLHSELNLSSLELGDSALYFCASSVALLAVTDTQYFGPGTRLTVL.

This chain uses TRBV19 with TRBJ2-7; tentatively, D is TRBD1 (5 bases). This CDR3 region has 18 residues. Germline CDR1 is LNHDA and CDR2 is SQIVND (reference sequence). Trimming removed 3 bases from V and 1 base from J, with 22 bases in between. CDR3 nucleotides: TGTGCCAGTAGTATTAAGGGCAGGGCTCGCCTAAGATCCTACGAGCAGTACTTC. Protein: CASSIKGRARLRSYEQYF.

The chain couples TRBV5-4 to TRBJ1-1; D ambiguous. V gave up 2 bases and J gave up 3 bases, with 14 bases separating them. There are 15 residues in the CDR3. Germline-derived CDR1 and CDR2 are SGHNT and YYREEE (reference sequence). This CDR3 reads CASSLLFTVDTEAFF. CDR3 DNA sequence: TGTGCCAGCAGCTTACTTTTTACGGTAGACACTGAAGCTTTCTTT.

The chain carries TRBV5-1 and TRBJ1-4, with D perhaps TRBD1 (6 bases). Germline lookup yields CDR1 SGHRS and CDR2 YFSETQ. V lost 4 bases and J lost 6, with 16 bases in between. This CDR3 is 15 amino acids long. The DNA of the CDR3 is TGCGCCAGCAGCACCCGGGGGGGGCCAGATGAAAAACTGTTTTTT. Its translation: CASSTRGGPDEKLFF.

This clone was seen just once. The chain employs TRBV7-2 and TRBJ2-1; 9 bases are shared with TRBD2. The CDR3 has 15 residues. Germline V lookup: CDR1 SGHTA, CDR2 FQGNSA. After removal of 1 base from V and 7 bases from J, the junction contained 5 bases not matched to a gene. CDR3 bases: TGTGCCAGCAGCTTAGGCGGGGGGGCCGAGAATGAGCAGTTCTTC. Its protein is CASSLGGGAENEQFF.

V gene TRBV11-2 combines with J gene TRBJ1-1, with D perhaps matching TRBD1 (5 bases). In germline, CDR1 is SGHAT, CDR2 FQNNGV. With 0 bases removed from V and 11 bases from J, the gap between germline ends came to 10 bases. CDR3 size: 12 residues. In DNA, the CDR3 is TGTGCCAGCAGCTTAGATTGGGCAGGGGCTTTCTTT. Translated: CASSLDWAGAFF.

The chain employs TRBV30 and TRBJ1-6; a possible D gene is TRBD1 (5 bases). In germline, CDR1 is GTSNPN, CDR2 SVGIG (reference sequence). Trimming cost V 7 bases and J 5 bases, with 12 bases left between them. The CDR3 extends over 13 amino acids. The chain's CDR3 is CAFAGTDNSPLHF. CDR3 nucleotide sequence: TGTGCCTTCGCGGGGACGGATAATTCACCCCTCCACTTT.

This chain connects TRBV5-5 to TRBJ2-1; 8 nucleotides align to TRBD2. In germline, CDR1 is SGHKS, CDR2 YYEKEE (reference sequence). V lost 4 bases, J lost 0 bases, and 3 bases stayed unmatched. The CDR3 sequence is 15 residues long. The DNA of the CDR3 is TGTGCCAGCAGCCGGACTAGCTACTCCTACAATGAGCAGTTCTTC. This translates into CASSRTSYSYNEQFF.

This chain uses TRBV30 with TRBJ1-4, with 8 nucleotides matching TRBD1. V lost 2 bases to trimming and J lost 1 base; unmatched junction nucleotides: 6. CDR1 is GTSNPN and CDR2 is SVGIG in the germline V gene (reference sequence). The CDR3 has 16 residues. The CDR3 sequence: CAWSPGQGRTNEKLFF. The DNA for the CDR3 is TGTGCCTGGAGTCCAGGACAGGGTAGAACTAATGAAAAACTGTTTTTT.

The chain employs TRBV2 and TRBJ2-7; D possibly corresponds to TRBD1 (6 bases). Looked up from germline, CDR1 is SNHLY and CDR2 is FYNNEI. The CDR3 spans 11 residues. Trimming stripped 6 bases from V and 4 bases from J, with 7 bases between. The CDR3 reads CASSTGYEQYF. The CDR3 DNA sequence: TGTGCCAGCAGCACAGGGTACGAGCAGTACTTC.

The V and J genes are TRBV19 and TRBJ1-1; D perhaps matches TRBD1 (5 bases). Germline V lookup: CDR1 LNHDA, CDR2 SQIVND (reference sequence). This CDR3 is 16 amino acids long. Trimming took 8 bases from V and 0 from J, leaving 19 bases between them. The CDR3 spells CASPSRGRELNTEAFF. CDR3 nucleotide sequence: TGTGCCAGTCCCAGTCGGGGGAGGGAATTGAACACTGAAGCTTTCTTT.

The chain couples TRBV7-9 to TRBJ2-7, with 7 bases aligning to TRBD2. This CDR3 has 15 residues. V lost 3 bases, J lost 0 bases, and 5 bases stayed unmatched. Per the germline V gene, CDR1 is SEHNR and CDR2 is FQNEAQ (reference sequence). The CDR3: CASSLGGSVSYEQYF. CDR3 nucleotides: TGTGCCAGCAGCTTGGGCGGGAGTGTCTCCTACGAGCAGTACTTC.

This chain connects TRBV9 to TRBJ1-6, with D maybe TRBD1 (6 bases). The CDR3 extends over 17 amino acids. Per the germline V gene, CDR1 is SGDLS and CDR2 is YYNGEE. V was cut by 4 bases and J by 4 bases, with 18 bases left in between. The CDR3 reads CASSPQGSGGYNSPLHF. The CDR3 coding sequence is TGTGCCAGCAGCCCGCAGGGGTCTGGGGGATATAATTCACCCCTCCACTTT.

This clone was counted only a few times. V and J are TRBV15 and TRBJ2-7; D possibly corresponds to TRBD1 (6 bases). The CDR3 length is 12 residues. Germline V lookup: CDR1 LNHNV, CDR2 YYDKDF (reference sequence). Trimming stripped 0 bases from V and 12 bases from J, with 12 bases between. CDR3 in amino acids: CATSREGRGLYF. In nucleotides, the CDR3 is TGTGCCACCAGCAGAGAGGGTAGGGGGTTGTACTTC.

V gene TRBV11-2 combines with J gene TRBJ2-5; 8 nucleotides line up with TRBD2. Germline assignment: CDR1 SGHAT and CDR2 FQNNGV. This CDR3 has 15 residues. The V and J ends lost 4 bases and 6 bases, in that order; junction bases with no gene match: 10. CDR3 loop: CASSSLRGLEKTQYF. The CDR3 DNA reads TGTGCCAGCAGCTCGCTGCGGGGACTAGAAAAGACCCAGTACTTC.

CDR3 sequence (DNA): TGCAGCGGGGTAACCGGGACAGGGGGCAATGGCTACACCTTC. It codes for CSGVTGTGGNGYTF. This chain joins TRBV29-1 and TRBJ1-2; 12 nucleotides align to TRBD1. CDR1 SQVTM and CDR2 ANQGSEA come from the germline V gene. The V gene end was trimmed by 7 bases and the J gene end by 6 bases; junction bases not matched to a gene: 9. The CDR3 covers 14 residues.

The chain joins TRBV28 to TRBJ1-4, with a weak D call TRBD1 (6 bases). The CDR3 runs to 14 residues. Trimming removed 6 bases from V and 4 bases from J, with 12 bases in between. Per germline, CDR1 MDHEN and CDR2 SYDVKM. In DNA, the CDR3 is TGTGCCAGCAGGCAGGACAGCCTTAATGAAAAACTGTTTTTT. Its translation is CASRQDSLNEKLFF.

The V and J genes are TRBV28 and TRBJ1-4; D call uncertain. Germline V gene sequence: CDR1 MDHEN, CDR2 SYDVKM. The ends were cut back, 7 bases at V and 7 bases at J, with 16 bases in the middle. The length of the CDR3 is 14 residues. The CDR3 nucleotides are TGTGCCAGCACCACCGGGAGCCTTAGTGAAAAACTGTTTTTT. Translating it yields CASTTGSLSEKLFF.

This clone was observed a single time. This sequence joins TRBV6-5 and TRBJ1-2, with 8 bases matching TRBD1. CDR3 size: 14 residues. With V trimmed by 3 bases and J by 7 bases, 7 bases remained unmatched. CDR1 is MNHEY, CDR2 SVGAGI, per germline. DNA of the CDR3: TGTGCCAGCAGTTATCGGGACAGGCGGGGTGGCTACACCTTC. Translation gives CASSYRDRRGGYTF.

This chain links TRBV7-2 with TRBJ2-3, with 11 positions matching TRBD2. J lost 4 bases, V lost 5 bases, and 11 bases had no gene match. CDR3 length: 17 residues. Germline loops: CDR1 SGHTA, CDR2 FQGNSA. The CDR3 nucleotides are TGTGCCAGCAGCCCGTCTCTCCTAGCGGGAGGAGCAGATACGCAGTATTTT. Encoded protein: CASSPSLLAGGADTQYF.

The chain has TRBV4-3 and TRBJ2-2; tentatively, D is TRBD2 (5 bases). V was pared by 2 bases and J by 5 bases, with 12 bases between. The germline V gene encodes CDR1 LGHNA and CDR2 YSLEER. CDR3 length equals 15 residues. CDR3 amino acids: CASSQTGSWTGELFF. Here the CDR3 DNA reads TGCGCCAGCAGCCAAACGGGATCTTGGACCGGGGAGCTGTTTTTT.